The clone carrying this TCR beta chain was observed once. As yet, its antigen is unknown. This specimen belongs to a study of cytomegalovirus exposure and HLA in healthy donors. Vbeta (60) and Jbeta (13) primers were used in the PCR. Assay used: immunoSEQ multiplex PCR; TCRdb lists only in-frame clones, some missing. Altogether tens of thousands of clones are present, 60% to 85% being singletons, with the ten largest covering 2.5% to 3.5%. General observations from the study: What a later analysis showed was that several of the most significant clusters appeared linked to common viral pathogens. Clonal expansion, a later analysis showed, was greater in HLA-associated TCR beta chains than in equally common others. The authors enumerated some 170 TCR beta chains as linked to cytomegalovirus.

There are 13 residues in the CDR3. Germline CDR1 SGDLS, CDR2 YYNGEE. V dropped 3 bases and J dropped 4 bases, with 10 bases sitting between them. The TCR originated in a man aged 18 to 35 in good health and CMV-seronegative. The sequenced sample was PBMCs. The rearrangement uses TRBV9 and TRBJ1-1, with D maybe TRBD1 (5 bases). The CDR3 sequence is CASSATGGTEAFF. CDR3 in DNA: TGTGCCAGCAGCGCGACCGGGGGCACTGAAGCTTTCTTT.